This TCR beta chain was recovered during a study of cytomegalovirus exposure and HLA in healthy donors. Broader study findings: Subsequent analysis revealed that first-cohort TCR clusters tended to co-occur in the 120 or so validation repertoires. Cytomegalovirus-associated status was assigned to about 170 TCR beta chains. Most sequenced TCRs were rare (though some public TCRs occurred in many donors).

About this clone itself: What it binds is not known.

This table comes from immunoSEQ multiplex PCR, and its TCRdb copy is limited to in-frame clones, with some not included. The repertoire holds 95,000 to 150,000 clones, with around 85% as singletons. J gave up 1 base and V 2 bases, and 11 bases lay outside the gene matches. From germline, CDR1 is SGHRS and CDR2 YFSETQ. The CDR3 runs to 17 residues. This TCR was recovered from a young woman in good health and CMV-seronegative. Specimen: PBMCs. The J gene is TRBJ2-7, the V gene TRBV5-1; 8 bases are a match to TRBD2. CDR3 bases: TGCGCCAGCAGCTTTGGTCGACCTAGCGGGTTGTCCTACGAGCAGTACTTC. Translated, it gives CASSFGRPSGLSYEQYF.